This T cell receptor beta chain was retrieved from a study of cytomegalovirus exposure and HLA in healthy donors (dated by TCRdb to about 2017). Looking at the study overall: A later analysis indicated that the 120 validation repertoires were generated on the platform also employed for the approximately 700 repertoires of the first cohort. The study aimed to test whether cataloging public T cell receptors could reveal signatures of past pathogen exposure. A separate validation cohort of about 110 different subjects was used in addition to the roughly 670-subject first cohort. To predict cytomegalovirus infection status, the study brought together high-throughput TCR immunosequencing, statistical association of individual TCRs with disease status, and machine learning.

Donors formed part of the validation cohort, which comprised 95 to 150 subjects and was distinct from the first cohort of 550 to 850 subjects. The library was generated by the immunoSEQ multiplex PCR assay. Per the original workflow: A statistical classification framework was developed to diagnose cytomegalovirus status using the catalog of TCR beta chain sequences. Drawn from immuneACCESS, this table holds only the in-frame rearrangements with V and J called that TCRdb kept. Clones are partly lost; checked studies trace under half to an unresolved V gene and leave the rest unexplained. V, J and clone size are taken as reported in that table, and D and trimming were inferred from the DNA itself. This sample is represented by 200,000 to 300,000 clones; 87% of them were singletons. Less than 3% of the sample is held by the ten biggest clonotypes. Counted from cysteine to phenylalanine, this CDR3 has 11 amino acids. Kept here is only the CDR3 DNA, which spans 33 bases and is read in frame from base 1. The germline V gene encodes CDR1 SGHDT and CDR2 YYEEEE. Relative to germline, V is 1 base shorter and J is 7 bases shorter, with 2 bases between their ends.

Results the study describes overall, beyond this receptor: According to the authors, the approach could potentially be generalized to other disease states and immunological phenotypes. In both the original and validation cohorts, the classifier was reported to diagnose cytomegalovirus status with high specificity and sensitivity. The study listed 164 TCR beta chains as associated with cytomegalovirus. A later analysis had no HLA typing for the validation cohort, so co-occurrence there was scored across all 120 or so repertoires. In vitro tests confirmed that a few of the cytomegalovirus-associated TCR beta chains recognize cytomegalovirus antigens. Most TCR sequences were seen in very few donors, while some public TCRs were found in many individuals. A later analysis found that TCRs clustered in the first cohort also tended to co-occur in the 130 or so validation repertoires, with 94% of cluster scores above 0.

A remark on this clone: This receptor's antigen is unknown. No base qualities exist here, and no much larger clone lies one base off it.

The chain links TRBV5-6 with TRBJ2-2, with the D gene not clear enough to name. This TCR was recovered from a man younger than 30 in good health and CMV-seronegative. Sequenced: PBMCs. The sequenced DNA is TGTGCCAGCAGCTTGTACGGGGAGCTGTTTTTT. It specifies CASSLYGELFF.